This T cell receptor beta chain was identified in a study of blood T cell repertoires in COVID-19. In the study overall: The cDNA or gDNA used as material had been derived from T cells, B-cell-depleted T cells, or PBMCs.

This clone was found a few times. Trimming took off 1 base at V and 4 bases at J, with 10 bases between the two ends. Germline V gene data show CDR1 as SEHNR and CDR2 as FQNEAQ (reference sequence). CDR3 length: 14 residues. In the original analysis: Reference gene primers were amplified, and this amplification served to estimate nucleated cell counts. Here immunoSEQ multiplex PCR was the method, and the copy in TCRdb shows in-frame clones only, minus some. V and J calls and clone size are those listed in that table; D and trimming were worked out from the DNA. In the table there are more than 100,000 clones, 85% to 90% of which are singletons.

V gene TRBV7-9 combines with J gene TRBJ1-2; no definite D call. The TCR comes from a human donor in a cohort sampled during active COVID-19. The material sequenced was peripheral blood. This chain's CDR3 is CASSLDPGIYGYTF. The CDR3, as DNA: TGTGCCAGCAGCTTAGATCCAGGAATCTATGGCTACACCTTC.